These 20 T cell receptor beta chains were sequenced from one sample in a study of blood T cell repertoires in COVID-19. The method was immunoSEQ multiplex PCR; TCRdb's version includes in-frame clones alone and lacks a portion of them. Here the sample spans roughly 100,000 clones, 90% being singletons. Material for sequencing was peripheral blood. These receptors were taken from a man aged 45 to 65 with acute or convalescent COVID-19.

The rearrangement links TRBV7-8 to TRBJ2-6; 9 bases match TRBD2. The CDR3 contains 20 residues. Trimming cost V 5 bases and J 2 bases; bases outside gene matches: 16. The germline V gene encodes CDR1 SGHVS and CDR2 FQNEAQ. The CDR3 region has the DNA TGTGCCAGCAGCCCGTTTAGCGGGAGTAAAATTAAAACTGGGGCCAACGTCCTGACTTTC. Amino acids: CASSPFSGSKIKTGANVLTF.

The chain carries TRBV27 and TRBJ2-7; the D gene is possibly TRBD1 (5 bases). The CDR3 contains 11 residues. Per the germline V gene, CDR1 is MNHEY and CDR2 is SMNVEV (reference sequence). The V and J ends lost 5 bases and 3 bases respectively, with 5 bases between them. CDR3 DNA sequence: TGTGCCAGCAGTCAGGGCTACGAGCAGTACTTC. Translated, it gives CASSQGYEQYF.

This clone was detected once. The chain carries TRBV6-5 and TRBJ2-1, with 7 bases that match TRBD1. V shed 6 bases, J shed 3 bases, and the junction held 8 bases outside the gene matches. Germline V gene sequence: CDR1 MNHEY, CDR2 SVGAGI. The CDR3 contains 15 residues. CDR3 nucleotide sequence: TGTGCCAGCAGAACTCCGGGACAGCGCTACAATGAGCAGTTCTTC. Amino acids: CASRTPGQRYNEQFF.

The V gene is TRBV7-9, the J gene TRBJ1-2, with TRBD1 matching 8 bases. Germline V gene sequence: CDR1 SEHNR, CDR2 FQNEAQ (reference sequence). This CDR3 comprises 14 residues. The junction had 15 bases not matched to a gene; V was cut back by 10 bases and J by 8 bases. The CDR3 DNA reads as TGTGCCATCCCCCCTCTAGACAGGGGTAGCGGCTACACCTTC. Protein: CAIPPLDRGSGYTF.

This sequence joins TRBV24-1 and TRBJ2-3, with a possible D match to TRBD2 (6 bases). V gave up 4 bases and J gave up 4 bases, with 17 bases separating them. The CDR3 spans 16 residues. The germline gives CDR1 KGHDR, CDR2 SFDVKD. CDR3: CATSDPGSQGADTQYF. CDR3 bases: TGTGCCACCAGTGACCCCGGGAGCCAGGGAGCAGATACGCAGTATTTT.

With regard to this clone: The junction does not match germline at one end; this may be a read error. The chain has TRBV18 and TRBJ2-7; 7 bases fit TRBD1. This CDR3 has 11 residues. Looked up from germline, CDR1 is KGHSH and CDR2 is LQKENI. CDR3 sequence: CASSPGTELNF. The CDR3 DNA sequence: TGTGCCAGCTCACCAGGGACAGAGCTTAACTTC. Based on the CDR3 plus reference TRBV18 and TRBJ2-7, the full variable domain is NAGVMQNPRHLVRRRGQEARLRCSPMKGHSHVYWYRQLPEEGLKFMVYLQKENIIDESGMPKERFSAEFPKEGPSILRIQQVVRGDSAAYFCASSPGTELNFGPGTRLTVT.

This clone occurred a few times. The gene calls are TRBV5-1 and TRBJ1-1, with a possible D match to TRBD1 (5 bases). Trimming cost V 6 bases and J 6 bases, with 15 bases left between them. The CDR3 contains 13 residues. In germline, CDR1 is SGHRS, CDR2 YFSETQ. The CDR3 spells CASNQGAGSEAFF. CDR3 sequence (DNA): TGCGCCAGCAATCAGGGCGCGGGGTCTGAAGCTTTCTTT.

The chain has TRBV7-9 and TRBJ2-1; D possibly corresponds to TRBD2 (7 bases). The CDR3 covers 17 residues. Germline V gene data show CDR1 as SEHNR and CDR2 as FQNEAQ (reference sequence). Deletions cut 7 bases from V and 1 base from J, with 20 bases between. CDR3 in amino acids: CASNPFGGRESYNEQFF. The CDR3 DNA is TGTGCCAGCAACCCTTTCGGGGGGCGGGAGTCCTACAATGAGCAGTTCTTC.

The rearrangement uses TRBV19 and TRBJ2-5; TRBD2 matches at 11 bases. The CDR3 covers 13 residues. After removal of 9 bases from V and 4 bases from J, the junction contained 4 bases not matched to a gene. Germline V gives CDR1 LNHDA, CDR2 SQIVND (reference sequence). For the CDR3, the DNA is TGTGCCAGCGTTGGACTAGCGGGAGAGACCCAGTACTTC. It yields the protein CASVGLAGETQYF.

The chain combines TRBV5-4 with TRBJ2-7; perhaps TRBD1 as D (6 bases). Per the germline V gene, CDR1 is SGHNT and CDR2 is YYREEE (reference sequence). CDR3 length: 14 residues. V was trimmed by 0 bases and J by 0 bases, leaving 7 bases between them. CDR3 in DNA: TGTGCCAGCAGCTTGGGGGGGCTCTCCTACGAGCAGTACTTC. It encodes CASSLGGLSYEQYF.

V is TRBV6-5 and J is TRBJ2-7, with D hard to call. V was clipped by 11 bases and J by 5 bases, with 13 bases between them. This CDR3 contains 11 residues. Germline V CDR1 and CDR2: MNHEY, SVGAGI. CDR3: CACQVYHEQYF. The CDR3 nucleotides are TGTGCCTGTCAGGTTTACCACGAGCAGTACTTC.

The chain recombines TRBV11-3 with TRBJ2-5; 7 bases are shared with TRBD2. Trimming cost V 3 bases and J 3 bases; bases outside gene matches: 7. In germline, CDR1 is SGHNT, CDR2 YENEEA. This CDR3 is built from 15 residues. CDR3 nucleotide sequence: TGTGCCAGCAGCTTCACGGGAGGTGACGAAGAGACCCAGTACTTC. Protein product: CASSFTGGDEETQYF. The full variable domain, rest sourced from reference TRBV11-3 and TRBJ2-5, is EAGVVQSPRYKIIEKKQPVAFWCNPISGHNTLYWYLQNLGQGPELLIRYENEEAVDDSQLPKDRFSAERLKGVDSTLKIQPAELGDSAVYLCASSFTGGDEETQYFGPGTRLLVL.

V is TRBV19 and J is TRBJ1-4; no firm D call. This CDR3 is built from 11 residues. The V end was cut by 3 bases, the J end by 16 bases, with 12 bases between. Looked up from germline, CDR1 is LNHDA and CDR2 is SQIVND (reference sequence). The CDR3 region is CASSMGHFQFF. CDR3 sequence (DNA): TGTGCCAGTAGTATGGGCCATTTTCAGTTTTTT. The variable domain in full, with the rest retrieved from reference TRBV19 and TRBJ1-4, is DGGITQSPKYLFRKEGQNVTLSCEQNLNHDAMYWYRQDPGQGLRLIYYSQIVNDFQKGDIAEGYSVSREKKESFPLTVTSAQKNPTAFYLCASSMGHFQFFGSGTQLSVL.

This chain links TRBV5-1 with TRBJ2-5; 8 bases match TRBD1. With 4 bases clipped from V and 2 bases from J, the junction kept 10 bases outside the gene matches. There are 16 residues in the CDR3. Germline CDR1 is SGHRS and CDR2 is YFSETQ. This CDR3 is CASSPGLGQVQETQYF. CDR3 bases: TGCGCCAGCAGCCCTGGTCTGGGACAGGTTCAAGAGACCCAGTACTTC.

The rearrangement links TRBV5-8 to TRBJ2-5, with TRBD2 matching over 7 bases. Looked up from germline, CDR1 is SGHTS and CDR2 is YDEGEE. This CDR3 contains 14 residues. Trimming cost V 0 bases and J 4 bases; bases outside gene matches: 3. CDR3 protein: CASSLGAGVETQYF. The CDR3, as DNA: TGTGCCAGCAGCTTGGGCGCGGGGGTAGAGACCCAGTACTTC.

V and J are TRBV3-1 (or the pseudogene TRBV3-2) and TRBJ2-3; D may be TRBD2 (5 bases). This CDR3 has 14 residues. Germline-derived CDR1 and CDR2 are LGHDT and YNNKEL (reference sequence). Trimming took off 4 bases at V and 2 bases at J, with 10 bases between the two ends. This chain's CDR3 is CASSPIAHTDTQYF. CDR3 in DNA: TGTGCCAGCAGCCCGATAGCGCACACAGATACGCAGTATTTT.

The gene calls are TRBV6-6 and TRBJ2-6; TRBD1 agrees at 8 bases. Germline V CDR1 and CDR2: MNHNY, SVGAGI (reference sequence). With 5 bases clipped from V and 0 bases from J, the junction kept 9 bases outside the gene matches. There are 18 residues in the CDR3. CDR3: CASSRQTGAGSGANVLTF. DNA for the CDR3: TGTGCCAGCAGTCGTCAGACAGGGGCGGGCTCTGGGGCCAACGTCCTGACTTTC.

The chain is built from TRBV19 and TRBJ1-1; D is possibly TRBD1 (5 bases). Germline V gene data show CDR1 as LNHDA and CDR2 as SQIVND (reference sequence). V dropped 2 bases and J dropped 11 bases, with 9 bases sitting between them. This CDR3 is built from 11 residues. Written as DNA, the CDR3 is TGTGCCAGTAGTATACAGGGAACGGCTTTCTTT. Amino acid sequence: CASSIQGTAFF.

The chain recombines TRBV6-5 with TRBJ1-4; a possible D gene is TRBD1 (5 bases). The germline V gene encodes CDR1 MNHEY and CDR2 SVGAGI. With 0 bases removed from V and 7 bases from J, the gap between germline ends came to 12 bases. The CDR3 runs 15 residues. The CDR3 spells CASSYSGGAGEKLFF. Here the CDR3 DNA reads TGTGCCAGCAGTTACTCTGGCGGGGCAGGTGAAAAACTGTTTTTT.

The chain is built from TRBV10-2 and TRBJ2-7; TRBD1 matches at 9 bases. Trimming took 0 bases from V and 2 from J; bases not matched to a gene: 8. CDR3 length equals 17 residues. Per the germline V gene, CDR1 is WSHSY and CDR2 is SAAADI. CDR3 DNA: TGCGCCAGCAGTGAGTCATTAGGGGACAGGGTACCCTACGAGCAGTACTTC. This sequence encodes CASSESLGDRVPYEQYF.